This is a list of T cell receptor beta chains from one sample in a study of cytomegalovirus exposure and HLA in healthy donors. Profiled with immunoSEQ multiplex PCR; TCRdb holds only in-frame clones, not every one. The table has approximately 150,000 clones, about four fifths seen once. The sample consisted of PBMCs. Source of these receptors: a man aged 25 to 40 in good health and CMV-seropositive. CDR3s include the opening cysteine and the closing phenylalanine or tryptophan. Fields, in order: D gene, V gene, J gene, CDR3 protein. D genes are given only for firm matches.

>NA|TRBV7-2|TRBJ2-7
CASSLETGYYEQYF
>TRBD2|TRBV5-4|TRBJ2-3
CASSLLAGASDTQYF
>NA|TRBV4-2|TRBJ2-3
CASSLRRLGADTQYF
>TRBD2|TRBV2|TRBJ2-1
CASSASSGGAARIHEQFF
>NA|TRBV27|TRBJ2-7
CASRPRGSYEQYF
>TRBD2|TRBV9|NA
CASSVGGRGLGYEQYF
>TRBD1|TRBV23-1|TRBJ2-3
CASSQSRGDRGVPDTQYF
>TRBD1|TRBV5-4|TRBJ1-2
CASSSPTGTVYGYTF
>TRBD1|TRBV27|TRBJ1-2
CASSPGQGYGYTF
>NA|TRBV6-1|TRBJ2-3
CACEFGGTDTQYF
>TRBD2|TRBV5-4|TRBJ2-3
CASSISGGAPSTDTQYF
>TRBD2|TRBV5-1|NA
CASSQGLAGGNSYEQYF
>NA|TRBV6-1|TRBJ2-2
CASMSGWATGELFF
>NA|TRBV13|TRBJ1-5
CASSLGSGDQPQHF
>NA|TRBV21-1|TRBJ1-1
CASSTSRNTEAFF
>TRBD1|TRBV5-6|TRBJ2-2
CASSVGQGVAGELFF
>TRBD1|TRBV19|TRBJ1-1
CASSYRGANTEAFF
>TRBD2|TRBV25-1|TRBJ2-7
CASSFGGSHYEQYF
>NA|TRBV5-6|TRBJ1-2
CASSLAQGEGYTF
>TRBD1|TRBV7-8|TRBJ2-7
CASSRDRSSYEQYF
>TRBD1|TRBV6-5|TRBJ1-2
CASSYSGRGGYTF
>TRBD2|TRBV7-2|TRBJ2-3
CASSELAGGRTDTQYF
>NA|TRBV29-1|TRBJ1-2
CSVSRTESYGYTF
>NA|TRBV7-9|TRBJ2-3
CASSLSGSDTQYF
>TRBD1|TRBV27|TRBJ1-2
CASSSAAGGLRNGYTF
>NA|TRBV28|TRBJ1-1
CASSLWVIGGWTEAFF
>TRBD1|TRBV11-2|TRBJ2-2
CASSFWTGIAGELFF
>TRBD1|TRBV28|TRBJ2-1
CASSLGTGYLKFF
>TRBD1|TRBV5-1|NA
CASRGQGGDEQYF
>NA|TRBV14|TRBJ1-2
CASSHTKIFPGFGNYGYTF
>NA|TRBV11-2|TRBJ2-3
CASSLWATSWDTQYF
>NA|TRBV25-1|TRBJ1-1
CASKDRSEAFF
>TRBD1|TRBV19|TRBJ2-2
CAIPRGLGELFF
>NA|TRBV28|TRBJ2-3
CASSLGADSHGYF
>NA|TRBV7-2|TRBJ2-1
CASSLPVNEQFF